These 8 T cell receptor beta chains were sequenced from one sample in a study of beta chain features in type 1 diabetes (dated 2018 in TCRdb). Library prep was done by the immunoSEQ multiplex PCR assay. The entire isolated RNA was reverse transcribed using the High Capacity cDNA Reverse Transcription Kit, and thus expressed TCRB transcripts were sequenced. TCRdb carries this immuneACCESS record with in-frame sequences only. Its versions omit some clonotypes, under half of them owing to an unresolved V gene in the studies checked, with the rest unexplained. The sample contains around 180,000 clones, 7% to 9% of them found a single time. Of the sample, around 0.5% falls within the top ten clones. Their recognized antigens are unknown. General findings and caveats noted by the study authors: A moderate but significant shortening of TCRB CDR3 length was observed in type 1 diabetes patients in all four CD4+ subsets.

Sequenced: central memory CD4+ T cells from blood. The receptors stem from a man between 18 and 35 years old with type 1 diabetes.

This clone came up many times. The rearrangement joins TRBV23-1 to TRBJ2-5; a weak D match, TRBD2 (5 bases). TRBV23-1 is an open reading frame whose function is uncertain. V was cut by 1 base and J by 4 bases, with 19 bases left in between. The CDR3 runs to 17 residues. CDR3 sequence (DNA): TGCGCCAGCAGTCAATATGAGGGAGCGACATTGGGAGAGACCCAGTACTTC. Its protein product is CASSQYEGATLGETQYF.

This clone was recorded a few times. The chain is built from TRBV7-2 and TRBJ2-1, with TRBD2 matching 11 bases. In germline, CDR1 is SGHTA, CDR2 FQGNSA. This CDR3 contains 14 residues. Unmatched junction bases numbered 5, after V lost 6 bases and J lost 7 bases. CDR3 nucleotide sequence: TGTGCCAGCAGAAACCGACTAGCGGGAAATGAGCAGTTCTTC. Amino acid sequence: CASRNRLAGNEQFF.

This chain connects TRBV5-6 to TRBJ2-1; 8 nucleotides match TRBD1. The V gene end was trimmed by 2 bases and the J gene end by 3 bases; junction bases not matched to a gene: 4. The V gene's germline CDR1 is SGHDT and CDR2 YYEEEE. This CDR3 has 15 amino acids. The CDR3 protein is CASSLSGQDYNEQFF. Here the CDR3 DNA reads TGTGCCAGCAGCTTATCGGGACAGGACTACAATGAGCAGTTCTTC.

V usage is TRBV28 and J usage is TRBJ2-7; 7 bases are a match to TRBD1. V lost 10 bases to trimming and J lost 5 bases; unmatched junction nucleotides: 14. In germline, CDR1 is MDHEN, CDR2 SYDVKM. The CDR3 extends over 14 amino acids. The CDR3 coding sequence is TGTGCCACTACAGGCGCGACAGGGTTCGACGAGCAGTACTTC. The encoded protein is CATTGATGFDEQYF.

The table lists this clone with a few counts. The rearrangement uses TRBV6-5 and TRBJ2-5; no definite D call. Germline V gene sequence: CDR1 MNHEY, CDR2 SVGAGI. Between the trimmed V and J ends, which lost 4 bases and 4 bases, there was a span of 10 bases. CDR3 size: 13 residues. CDR3 protein: CASSSSPGETQYF. The CDR3 DNA reads as TGTGCCAGCAGTTCATCCCCAGGAGAGACCCAGTACTTC.

This clone was picked up many times. In DNA form, the CDR3 reads TGCGCCAGCAGCCAAGTTTCCGGGGTGAACCAGTACTTC. Its protein product is CASSQVSGVNQYF. The gene calls are TRBV4-3 and TRBJ2-5, with TRBD2 as a possible D gene (5 bases). V gave up 1 base and J gave up 10 bases, with 13 bases separating them. Germline CDR1 is LGHNA and CDR2 is YSLEER. The CDR3 extends over 13 amino acids.

The rearrangement uses TRBV5-1 and TRBJ2-3; TRBD1 matches at 7 bases. Per germline, CDR1 SGHRS and CDR2 YFSETQ. The CDR3 covers 16 residues. The V gene end was trimmed by 0 bases and the J gene end by 4 bases; junction bases not matched to a gene: 8. The CDR3 DNA is TGCGCCAGCAGCTTGGGAGGGGGCTCTGTCCCAGATACGCAGTATTTT. Translated, it gives CASSLGGGSVPDTQYF.

V and J are TRBV18 and TRBJ2-3; possible D gene TRBD2, 5 bases. Germline CDR1 and CDR2: KGHSH and LQKENI. Trimming took off 3 bases at V and 6 bases at J, with 10 bases between the two ends. The CDR3 runs to 13 residues. Written as DNA, the CDR3 is TGTGCCAGCTCACCCGGGATAAAGGATACGCAGTATTTT. Its protein product is CASSPGIKDTQYF.